The source of this T cell receptor (beta chain) is a study of T cell repertoires in ileal Crohn's disease. At the level of the study: At postoperative colonoscopy, neoterminal ileum biopsies were taken as M6.

Study observations and caveats: Postoperative endoscopy occurred within one year, median approximately 6.8 months.

Germline V gene data show CDR1 as ENHRY and CDR2 as SYGVKD. This CDR3 is built from 12 residues. Losses at the gene ends were 4 bases for V and 4 bases for J; bases not matched to a gene: 0. Described time point: neoterminal ileum biopsy at postoperative endoscopy, about 6 months after surgery. Data came from immunoSEQ multiplex PCR; TCRdb stores just in-frame clones and leaves some out. The repertoire holds more than 60,000 clones, with 85% to 90% as singletons. Points on this clone: Its specificity is unknown.

The clonotype originates from an adult with Crohn's disease. This sequence joins TRBV10-3 and TRBJ1-1, with 7 bases lining up with TRBD1. Sequencing was done on a sample of ileal tissue. CDR3 sequence reads: CAISAGGTEAFF. In nucleotides, the CDR3 is TGTGCCATCAGTGCAGGGGGCACTGAAGCTTTCTTT.